This is a list of T cell receptor beta chains from one sample in a study of PD-1 blockade in classical Hodgkin lymphoma. Assay: immunoSEQ multiplex PCR; the TCRdb copy retains only in-frame clones and omits some. The sample includes roughly 41,000 clones, 65% to 70% of them seen just once. This specimen consisted of peripheral blood mononuclear cells (PBMCs), obtained before the fourth cycle of nivolumab. Receptors originate from a human donor with classical Hodgkin lymphoma. Both conserved end residues are part of each CDR3. The D gene is left open where the match is weak. Some rows mark clone size as missing; the rest say once, few, many or name a class of expanded clone.

>TRBJ2-7|10|.|.|TRBV6-9
CASSYHEQYF
TGTGCCAGCAGTTACCACGAGCAGTACTTC
>TRBJ1-3|14|few|.|TRBV19
CASRTGYGGNTIYF
TGTGCCAGTAGAACAGGGTATGGAGGAAACACCATATATTTT
>TRBJ2-3|16|.|TRBD2|TRBV11-2
CASSLGAGGRTDTQYF
TGTGCCAGCAGCTTAGGGGCGGGGGGGCGCACAGATACGCAGTATTTT
>TRBJ1-2|15|.|.|TRBV6-1
CASANDGYSNYGYTF
TGTGCCAGCGCAAACGACGGATATAGTAACTATGGCTACACCTTC
>TRBJ1-1|15|.|.|TRBV5-1
CASMTRPQRNTEAFF
TGCGCCAGCATGACTCGGCCCCAGCGAAACACTGAAGCTTTCTTT
>TRBJ1-3|10|once|.|TRBV6-5
CASRSNTIYF
TGTGCCAGCAGAAGCAACACCATATATTTT
>TRBJ1-5|14|once|.|TRBV11-2
CATSIRGASQPQHF
TGTGCCACCTCGATTCGGGGGGCTAGTCAGCCCCAGCATTTT
>TRBJ1-3|16|.|.|TRBV9
CASSPDQGGVGNTIYF
TGTGCCAGCAGCCCAGACCAGGGAGGCGTAGGAAACACCATATATTTT
>TRBJ1-1|15|.|TRBD1|TRBV7-8
CASSLDRTGKTEAFF
TGTGCCAGCAGCTTGGACCGGACAGGTAAAACTGAAGCTTTCTTT
>TRBJ1-2|13|.|.|TRBV4-2
CASSRFSVYGYTF
TGTGCCAGCAGCCGATTTTCTGTCTATGGCTACACCTTC
>TRBJ1-1|11|.|.|TRBV6-5
CASSGGHEAFF
TGTGCCAGCAGTGGGGGCCACGAAGCTTTCTTT
>TRBJ1-2|13|.|.|TRBV7-2
CASSLAGDYGYTF
TGTGCCAGCAGCTTAGCAGGGGACTATGGCTACACCTTC
>TRBJ2-3|13|few|.|TRBV14
CASSPTSLATQYF
TGTGCCAGCAGCCCCACGTCCCTAGCGACGCAGTATTTT
>TRBJ2-3|16|.|.|TRBV4-2
CASSQQQAKLTDTQYF
TGTGCCAGCAGCCAGCAACAGGCAAAACTCACAGATACGCAGTATTTT
>TRBJ1-4|13|once|.|TRBV29-1
CSVEAGPNEKLFF
TGCAGCGTTGAAGCAGGGCCCAATGAAAAACTGTTTTTT
>TRBJ2-2|15|.|.|TRBV28
CASSLPGASTGELFF
TGTGCCAGCAGTCTTCCAGGGGCCAGCACCGGGGAGCTGTTTTTT
>TRBJ2-3|13|.|.|TRBV28
CASSLLVWNTQYF
TGTGCCAGCAGTTTACTAGTTTGGAATACGCAGTATTTT
>TRBJ2-7|14|.|.|TRBV6-5
CASSYSEGSYEQYF
TGTGCCAGCAGTTACTCGGAAGGGTCCTACGAGCAGTACTTC
>TRBJ2-7|14|.|TRBD2|TRBV6-1
CASSEESGGYEQYF
TGTGCCAGCAGTGAAGAGAGCGGGGGCTACGAGCAGTACTTC
>TRBJ2-1|16|.|TRBD2|TRBV28
CASSSPVASGYNEQFF
TGTGCCAGCAGTTCGCCCGTGGCTAGCGGGTACAATGAGCAGTTCTTC
>TRBJ2-5|13|.|.|TRBV5-6
CASSFEAEETQYF
TGTGCCAGCAGCTTTGAAGCGGAAGAGACCCAGTACTTC
>TRBJ2-7|12|many|TRBD1|TRBV2
CAMGQAIYEQYF
TGTGCCATGGGACAGGCAATCTACGAGCAGTACTTC
>TRBJ2-1|15|.|TRBD2|TRBV29-1
CSVSAPGLAGGEQFF
TGCAGCGTATCCGCACCGGGACTAGCAGGTGGTGAGCAGTTCTTC
>TRBJ1-1|15|.|.|TRBV7-2
CASSLRPNRDTEAFF
TGTGCCAGCAGCTTGAGGCCTAACAGGGACACTGAAGCTTTCTTT
>TRBJ1-5|15|.|.|TRBV18
CASSPGGFSNQPQHF
TGTGCCAGCTCACCGGGGGGATTCAGCAATCAGCCCCAGCATTTT
>TRBJ2-3|11|few|.|TRBV4-1
CASSHSNTQYF
TGCGCCAGCAGCCATAGTAATACGCAGTATTTT
>TRBJ1-2|16|.|TRBD1|TRBV6-6
CASSYSPGGEVYGYTF
TGTGCCAGCAGTTACTCGCCAGGGGGCGAGGTCTATGGCTACACCTTC
>TRBJ1-1|12|once|.|TRBV21-1
CASSAGNTEAFF
TGTGCCAGCAGCGCAGGGAACACTGAAGCTTTCTTT
>TRBJ2-6|15|.|.|TRBV19
CASKAVGSGANVLTF
TGTGCCAGTAAGGCGGTAGGCTCTGGGGCCAACGTCCTGACTTTC
>TRBJ2-1|16|.|TRBD2|TRBV10-3
CAISQRGGREGLERFF
TGTGCCATCTCACAGCGGGGGGGCCGGGAGGGATTAGAACGGTTCTTC
>TRBJ1-1|14|.|TRBD1|TRBV30
CAWTAGGYNTEAFF
TGTGCCTGGACGGCAGGGGGCTATAACACTGAAGCTTTCTTT
>TRBJ2-7|17|.|TRBD1|TRBV18
CASSPPPRDSPSYEQYF
TGTGCCAGCTCACCACCGCCGAGGGACAGCCCCTCCTACGAGCAGTACTTC
>TRBJ2-5|15|.|.|TRBV4-3
CASSQDLGDSETQYF
TGCGCCAGCAGCCAAGATTTAGGGGATTCAGAGACCCAGTACTTC
>TRBJ1-5|19|.|TRBD1|TRBV19
CASSIPTDRDRVGYQPQHF
TGTGCCAGTAGTATACCCACCGACCGGGACAGGGTGGGATATCAGCCCCAGCATTTT